This TCR beta chain was captured by sequencing in a study of vaccination and CD4 T cells after COVID-19 (dated 2022 in TCRdb). With respect to the entire study: Convalescent patients had a positive SARS-CoV-2 result on nasal swab PCR, and of these patients, several had mild disease and one had severe disease. In the convalescent cohort there were six males and four females, among whom were two Hispanic individuals, seven Caucasians, two Asians and one multiracial person. Participants got two doses of the Pfizer-BioNTech BNT162b2 vaccine (n=8) or two doses of the Moderna mRNA-1273 vaccine (n=2). Post-COVID blood samples from convalescent patients were collected a median of roughly 100 days after diagnosis, with a range of 35 to 161 days. Post-vaccine blood samples were collected a median of approximately 72 days after the second vaccine dose, ranging from about 14 to 241 days. The cultures were stimulated with overlapping spike peptide pools from SARS-CoV-2 and from the common cold coronaviruses HCoV-NL63, HCoV-OC43 and HCoV-229E. As controls, cultures received a CEFX viral epitope pool (the positive control), an HIV-1 Nef peptide pool (the negative control), or no peptide at all. In ten to eleven COVID-19 convalescent patients and a few infection-naive healthy vaccine recipients, researchers compared the spike-specific CD4+ TCR repertoire from before mRNA vaccination with the repertoire from after.

The receptor library was made with PCR. DNA from cultured CD4+ T cells underwent TCR sequencing with the Oncomine TCR Beta short-read assay at the Johns Hopkins FTIC core. Genomic DNA was extracted from the cultured CD4+ T cells with the QIAamp micro DNA kit. The Oncomine TCR Beta libraries from cultured CD4+ T cells were pooled using unique dual indexes and then sequenced on an Illumina iSeq 100. Per the source publication's procedure: Non-productive sequences were filtered out, and CDR3s that did not start with C, did not end with F or W, or were shorter than 7 amino acids were discarded. The MANAFEST web application identified antigen-specific clonotypes by comparing peptide-stimulated wells against reference wells and other culture wells. To be called positive, a clone needed an FDR below 0.05, an odds ratio above 5, and a productive frequency above 0.1% in at least two of three replicate wells. A clonotype counted as cross-reactive if it showed significant expansion both in the SARS-CoV-2 spike wells and in at least one common cold coronavirus spike condition. CDR3 homology was assessed with Levenshtein distances (stringdist) and unrooted phylogenetic trees (ape) in R version 3.6.1. In-frame beta chains were kept once TCRdb had trimmed the public reads at Q25 with fastp and called clones with MiXCR. CDR3 protein duplicates are merged, each entry listing the most common genes and DNA. What appears here as the V and J calls and clone size reflects TCRdb's work, not the paper's. The sample contains some 9,300 distinct CDR3 sequences, around 49% of them found a single time. Together, the top ten hold about a fifth of the sample.

The treatment or condition label, as the study defines it: roughly 10-day PBMC culture with coronavirus spike peptide pools or control peptides (ViraFEST assay). The ViraFEST assay, used in the study, expanded antigen-specific T cells with peptide pools and then identified the expanded clonotypes through TCR sequencing. The convalescent patients' positive SARS-CoV-2 PCR tests fell between March and December 2020, which was before the Alpha, Beta and Delta variants emerged in the United States. Each well held millions of PBMCs cultured with around 10 ug/ml peptide pools in IMDM containing roughly 4.7% human AB serum and 10 IU/ml IL-2. Half of the culture medium was replaced with fresh IL-2-containing medium on days 3 and 7. After 10 days of culture, CD4+ T cells were isolated by negative selection using the EasySep CD4+ T cell isolation kit. Ficoll-Paque Plus gradient centrifugation was used to isolate PBMCs from whole blood, and the isolated PBMCs were then either used fresh or cryopreserved at -140C. In general, triplicate wells were set up for every culture condition.

The germline V and J ends show losses of 6 bases and 6 bases respectively, and no gene match explains 5 bases of the junction. Including the terminal cysteine and phenylalanine, the CDR3 comprises 14 residues. Just the 42-base CDR3 DNA is kept, in frame starting at base 1. As encoded in the germline V gene, CDR1 is MNHEY while CDR2 is SVGEGT. Here is what the overall study found, with its caveats: Of the vaccine-specific clones found in convalescent patients, nearly all (304 of 307) were mono-reactive for SARS-CoV-2 spike instead of being cross-reactive with common cold coronaviruses. The median count of SARS-CoV-2-reactive clonotypes went up from 21 after infection to 30 to 40 after vaccination, although the change was not significant. The study included relatively few convalescent patients and did not analyze early timepoints after natural infection. In convalescent patients, a median roughly 87% of post-vaccine SARS-CoV-2-reactive clones were detected only after vaccination, and vaccine-specific priming was suggested by this finding.

Notes on this clonotype: The clone's antigen remains unknown. No much larger clonotype is one base removed from it; base qualities were not supplied.

The sequence is built from TRBV6-2 or TRBV6-3 and TRBJ2-2, and TRBD1 matches 9 of the central bases. Source material: CD4+ T cells from blood, cultured in vitro. This sequence was found in a human donor who had recovered from COVID-19. The base sequence is TGTGCCAGCAGCCTACGACAGGGGGCCGGGGAGCTGTTTTTT. This gives the protein CASSLRQGAGELFF.